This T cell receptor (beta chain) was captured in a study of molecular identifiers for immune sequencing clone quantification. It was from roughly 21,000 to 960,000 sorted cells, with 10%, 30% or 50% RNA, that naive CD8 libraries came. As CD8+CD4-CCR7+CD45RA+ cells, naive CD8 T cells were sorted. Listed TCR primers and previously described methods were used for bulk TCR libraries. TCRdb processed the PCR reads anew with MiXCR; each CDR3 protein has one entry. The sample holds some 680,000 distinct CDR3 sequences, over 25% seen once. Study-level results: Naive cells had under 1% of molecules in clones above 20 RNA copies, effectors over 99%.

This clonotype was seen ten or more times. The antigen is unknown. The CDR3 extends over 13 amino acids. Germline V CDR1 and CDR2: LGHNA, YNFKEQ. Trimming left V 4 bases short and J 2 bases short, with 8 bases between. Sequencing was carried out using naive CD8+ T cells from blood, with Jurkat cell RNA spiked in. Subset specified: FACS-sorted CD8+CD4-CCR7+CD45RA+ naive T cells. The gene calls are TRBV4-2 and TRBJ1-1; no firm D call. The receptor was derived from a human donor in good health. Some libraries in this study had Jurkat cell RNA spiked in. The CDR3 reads CASSPYINTEAFF. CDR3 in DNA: TGTGCCAGCAGCCCCTACATCAACACTGAAGCTTTCTTT.